The 25 T cell receptor beta chains reported below all come from one sample, sequenced in a study of chemoradiotherapy in HPV16-positive cancers. Libraries were prepared by immunoSEQ multiplex PCR; TCRdb keeps only in-frame clonotypes and omits some of them. The sample records tens of thousands of clones, more than 85% being singletons. This material consisted of blood, taken from a patient who underwent chemoradiotherapy. Receptors were obtained from a human donor with HPV-associated anogenital cancer.

The table lists this clone with a count of one. The rearrangement joins TRBV5-1 to TRBJ2-5; 9 bases fit TRBD1. In germline, CDR1 is SGHRS, CDR2 YFSETQ. J was trimmed by 0 bases and V by 4 bases; bases with no gene match: 13. This CDR3 contains 18 residues. The CDR3 spells CASSPLAGTGSYQETQYF. The CDR3 nucleotides are TGCGCCAGCAGCCCGCTCGCCGGGACAGGGAGCTACCAAGAGACCCAGTACTTC.

The chain couples TRBV6-1 to TRBJ2-4; D may match TRBD1 or TRBD2 (5 bases each). V was clipped by 4 bases and J by 9 bases, with 13 bases between them. CDR1 MNHNS and CDR2 SASEGT come from the germline V gene. CDR3 length equals 13 residues. Written as DNA, the CDR3 is TGTGCCAGCAGTGGGGGGTGGCGTAGCATTCAGTACTTC. As protein: CASSGGWRSIQYF.

The chain employs TRBV6-6 and TRBJ2-1; 8 bases map to TRBD1. This CDR3 has 14 residues. CDR1 and CDR2 (germline): MNHNY, SVGAGI (reference sequence). J gave up 8 bases and V 8 bases, and 11 bases lay outside the gene matches. As DNA, the CDR3 is TGTGCCAGCCGAAATCCGGGACAGGCCTATGAGCAGTTCTTC. Protein: CASRNPGQAYEQFF.

A word on this clone: The same CDR3 is also encoded by other DNA sequences in this sample. The chain links TRBV7-8 to TRBJ2-2; possible D gene TRBD2, 7 bases. The CDR3 length is 17 residues. V lost 7 bases and J lost 4, with 22 bases in between. CDR1 is SGHVS, CDR2 FQNEAQ, per germline. The CDR3 loop is CASNHIGGERGTGELFF. The CDR3 DNA reads TGTGCCAGCAATCACATAGGGGGGGAAAGGGGCACCGGGGAGCTGTTTTTT.

J is TRBJ2-5 and V is TRBV11-3; D perhaps matches TRBD2 (5 bases). The germline gives CDR1 SGHNT, CDR2 YENEEA. CDR3 length equals 13 residues. V lost 3 bases and J 2 bases, leaving 7 bases between the germline ends. The CDR3, as DNA: TGTGCCAGCAGCTTCCGAGGGCAAGAGACCCAGTACTTC. Translation gives CASSFRGQETQYF.

The chain couples TRBV11-3 to TRBJ2-1, with a weak D call TRBD1 (6 bases). Germline CDR1 SGHNT, CDR2 YENEEA. V shed 5 bases and J shed 3 bases, with 14 bases lying between them. The CDR3 has 15 residues. CDR3 nucleotides: TGTGCCAGCAGCAAACAGGGTGCGCGCTACAATGAGCAGTTCTTC. It encodes CASSKQGARYNEQFF.

The J gene is TRBJ1-2, the V gene TRBV30; 7 nucleotides line up with TRBD1. V trimming: 3 bases; J trimming: 13 bases; junction bases outside the gene matches: 11. This CDR3 region has 12 residues. The germline V gene has CDR1 GTSNPN and CDR2 SVGIG (reference sequence). The CDR3 DNA reads as TGTGCCTGGAGCCCCGGACAGGAGGGGATCACCTTC. This sequence encodes CAWSPGQEGITF.

This clone was found a few times. The J gene is TRBJ2-6, the V gene TRBV5-5; a weak D match, TRBD2 (6 bases). Germline assignment: CDR1 SGHKS and CDR2 YYEKEE (reference sequence). CDR3 length equals 16 residues. Trimming left V 4 bases short and J 4 bases short, with 15 bases between. In DNA form, the CDR3 reads TGTGCCAGCAGCCAGGGAGGCAGTGTGGGGGCCAACGTCCTGACTTTC. Residues: CASSQGGSVGANVLTF. Drawing the rest from reference TRBV5-5 and TRBJ2-6, the complete variable domain is DAGVTQSPTHLIKTRGQQVTLRCSPISGHKSVSWYQQVLGQGPQFIFQYYEKEERGRGNFPDRFSARQFPNYSSELNVNALLLGDSALYLCASSQGGSVGANVLTFGAGSRLTVL.

The gene calls are TRBV11-2 and TRBJ1-2; no definite D call. The CDR3 loop spans 15 amino acids. Trimming shortened V by 2 bases and J by 4 bases, and 14 bases separated the two germline ends. CDR1 is SGHAT and CDR2 is FQNNGV in the germline V gene. The CDR3 sequence: CASSLSQLSLYGYTF. The CDR3 coding sequence is TGTGCCAGCAGCTTATCACAGTTAAGTCTCTATGGCTACACCTTC.

V is TRBV18 and J is TRBJ1-5; a possible D gene is TRBD1 (5 bases). V shed 8 bases and J shed 0 bases, with 11 bases lying between them. The V gene's germline CDR1 is KGHSH and CDR2 LQKENI. The CDR3 extends over 14 amino acids. This chain's CDR3 is CASRGGNSNQPQHF. The CDR3 DNA is TGTGCCAGCCGGGGGGGGAATAGCAATCAGCCCCAGCATTTT. Drawing the rest from reference TRBV18 and TRBJ1-5, the complete variable domain is NAGVMQNPRHLVRRRGQEARLRCSPMKGHSHVYWYRQLPEEGLKFMVYLQKENIIDESGMPKERFSAEFPKEGPSILRIQQVVRGDSAAYFCASRGGNSNQPQHFGDGTRLSIL.

The rearrangement joins TRBV19 to TRBJ1-1, with D uncertain. Trimming pared 1 base from V and 3 bases from J, leaving 9 bases between. Germline lookup yields CDR1 LNHDA and CDR2 SQIVND (reference sequence). The CDR3 extends over 14 amino acids. This CDR3 reads CASSIVKLHTEAFF. CDR3 in DNA: TGTGCCAGTAGTATAGTTAAACTACACACTGAAGCTTTCTTT.

The chain joins TRBV27 to TRBJ1-2; unclear D gene. In germline, CDR1 is MNHEY, CDR2 SMNVEV (reference sequence). The CDR3 length is 15 residues. Trimming left V 0 bases short and J 1 base short, with 9 bases between. CDR3 bases: TGTGCCAGCAGTTTATCGCCTCTCGTTAACTATGGCTACACCTTC. It is translated as CASSLSPLVNYGYTF.

J is TRBJ2-7 and V is TRBV19, with D unresolved. The ends were cut back, 4 bases at V and 0 bases at J, with 16 bases in the middle. CDR1 is LNHDA, CDR2 SQIVND, per germline (reference sequence). This CDR3 region has 16 residues. In DNA, the CDR3 is TGTGCCAGTAGTACCCTCGAGGCAGGCAGCTCCTACGAGCAGTACTTC. Amino acids: CASSTLEAGSSYEQYF.

This rearrangement joins TRBV7-9 to TRBJ1-2, with D maybe TRBD1 (6 bases). Trimming stripped 2 bases from V and 4 bases from J, with 11 bases between. The CDR3 contains 14 residues. Germline assignment: CDR1 SEHNR and CDR2 FQNEAQ (reference sequence). CDR3 DNA: TGTGCCAGCAGCTTAACGACAGGAGTCTATGGCTACACCTTC. This encodes CASSLTTGVYGYTF.

This chain links TRBV2 with TRBJ1-3; tentative D call: TRBD1 (6 bases). This CDR3 has 15 amino acids. The V and J ends lost 2 bases and 4 bases respectively, with 12 bases between them. Germline V gene sequence: CDR1 SNHLY, CDR2 FYNNEI. CDR3 nucleotides: TGTGCCAGCAGTGAAAACAGGGCTGCCGGAAACACCATATATTTT. Amino acids: CASSENRAAGNTIYF.

The chain links TRBV5-1 to TRBJ2-3; 11 nucleotides agree with TRBD2. Germline CDR1 reads SGHRS; CDR2 reads YFSETQ. The CDR3 length is 16 residues. The V and J ends lost 5 bases and 6 bases, in that order; junction bases with no gene match: 11. CDR3 loop: CASSYSLSGRADTQYF. The CDR3 bases are TGCGCCAGCAGTTATTCTCTTAGCGGGAGGGCGGATACGCAGTATTTT.

As to this clone: Other DNA sequences within the sample encode an identical CDR3. CDR3 coding DNA: TGCGCCAGCAGCTTGGGGTGGACGGAGGCTTTCTTT. The encoded protein is CASSLGWTEAFF. The V call is TRBV5-1, the J call TRBJ1-1, with D unclear. The CDR3 has 12 amino acids. From germline, CDR1 is SGHRS and CDR2 YFSETQ. Trimming shortened V by 0 bases and J by 11 bases, and 11 bases separated the two germline ends.

In this sample, this clone turned up once. The genes are TRBV7-9 and TRBJ2-5; TRBD2 is a possible D gene (7 bases). Trimming removed 4 bases at V and 3 bases at J, with 12 bases between. There are 14 residues in the CDR3. Looked up from germline, CDR1 is SEHNR and CDR2 is FQNEAQ (reference sequence). In DNA, the CDR3 is TGTGCCAGCAGCTCAACGGGGGGCGAAGAGACCCAGTACTTC. This sequence encodes CASSSTGGEETQYF.

The chain has TRBV29-1 and TRBJ2-3, with D possibly matching TRBD2 (6 bases). Trimming removed 1 base from V and 0 bases from J, with 14 bases in between. This CDR3 contains 16 residues. The V gene's germline CDR1 is SQVTM and CDR2 ANQGSEA. In nucleotides, the CDR3 is TGCAGCGTTGAAGGGCTCGGAAGCGGGAGCACAGATACGCAGTATTTT. It is translated as CSVEGLGSGSTDTQYF.

The chain carries TRBV2 and TRBJ1-4, with TRBD1 matching 9 bases. The CDR3 runs 15 residues. The germline CDR1 and CDR2 sequences are SNHLY and FYNNEI. Germline trimming cut 7 bases from V and 6 bases from J; bases unmatched to any gene: 9. Written as DNA, the CDR3 is TGTGCCAGCACCTACGGGACAGGGAGGTATGAAAAACTGTTTTTT. Translated, it gives CASTYGTGRYEKLFF. The whole variable domain, remainder taken from reference TRBV2 and TRBJ1-4, is EPEVTQTPSHQVTQMGQEVILRCVPISNHLYFYWYRQILGQKVEFLVSFYNNEISEKSEIFDDQFSVERPDGSNFTLKIRSTKLEDSAMYFCASTYGTGRYEKLFFGSGTQLSVL.

V usage is TRBV28 and J usage is TRBJ2-3, with a weak D call TRBD2 (6 bases). From germline, CDR1 is MDHEN and CDR2 SYDVKM. This CDR3 spans 15 amino acids. The ends were cut back, 5 bases at V and 0 bases at J, with 12 bases in the middle. The CDR3 sequence: CASSVSGSSTDTQYF. The CDR3 region has the DNA TGTGCCAGCAGTGTCAGCGGGTCTAGCACAGATACGCAGTATTTT.

This chain links TRBV6-5 with TRBJ1-1; no clear D gene. The CDR3 runs 13 residues. V was pared by 2 bases and J by 8 bases, with 12 bases between. CDR1 is MNHEY and CDR2 is SVGAGI in the germline V gene. The CDR3 bases are TGTGCCAGCAGTTACAACCCCAGCGTCGAAGCTTTCTTT. Translating it yields CASSYNPSVEAFF.

The CDR3 region has the DNA TGTGCCAGCAGCCCAGTGGGGGCTGAAGCTTTCTTT. It specifies CASSPVGAEAFF. The rearrangement uses TRBV7-9 and TRBJ1-1; maybe TRBD1 (5 bases). CDR3 length: 12 residues. Per the germline V gene, CDR1 is SEHNR and CDR2 is FQNEAQ (reference sequence). Trimming shortened V by 5 bases and J by 6 bases, and 10 bases separated the two germline ends.

The chain employs TRBV11-2 and TRBJ1-5, with 9 positions matching TRBD1. The length of the CDR3 is 15 residues. Looked up from germline, CDR1 is SGHAT and CDR2 is FQNNGV. The V segment lost 5 bases and the J segment 5 bases; nucleotides outside the gene matches: 7. CDR3 sequence reads: CASSPTGGEDQPQHF. CDR3 sequence (DNA): TGTGCCAGCAGCCCGACAGGGGGTGAGGATCAGCCCCAGCATTTT.

This sequence joins TRBV10-2 and TRBJ2-1; TRBD2 aligns across 13 bases. J was trimmed by 8 bases and V by 5 bases; bases with no gene match: 6. The CDR3 extends over 15 amino acids. CDR1 is WSHSY and CDR2 is SAAADI in the germline V gene. The CDR3 DNA sequence: TGCGCCAGCAGTCAAACTAGCGGGAGGGAGGATGAGCAGTTCTTC. Amino acids: CASSQTSGREDEQFF.